These 19 T cell receptor beta chains share one sample of origin, sequenced in a study of cytomegalovirus exposure and HLA in healthy donors. The study ran its PCR with 60 Vbeta and 13 Jbeta primers. Clones were read by immunoSEQ multiplex PCR, and TCRdb kept only the in-frame ones, dropping some. In the table there are approximately 210,000 clones, around 79% of which are singletons. The sequenced sample consisted of PBMCs. These receptors originate from a male donor in good health and CMV-seropositive.

The chain has TRBV6-5 and TRBJ2-7; D might be TRBD1 (8 bases). The CDR3 covers 15 residues. V was clipped by 5 bases and J by 4 bases, with 18 bases between them. CDR1 and CDR2 from the germline V gene are MNHEY and SVGAGI. CDR3 sequence: CASSLQGGIGYEQYF. In DNA, the CDR3 is TGTGCCAGCAGTCTACAGGGGGGGATTGGGTACGAGCAGTACTTC.

This chain connects TRBV2 to TRBJ1-5; the D is unclear. The germline gives CDR1 SNHLY, CDR2 FYNNEI. Deletions cut 7 bases from V and 3 bases from J, with 10 bases between. The CDR3 contains 13 residues. This CDR3 is CASTGNDNQPQHF. The CDR3 nucleotides read TGTGCCAGCACGGGGAATGACAATCAGCCCCAGCATTTT.

The table lists this clone with a few counts. The rearrangement links TRBV14 to TRBJ2-1; 10 positions match TRBD2. Germline V gene sequence: CDR1 SGHDN, CDR2 FVKESK. Unmatched junction bases numbered 2, after V lost 3 bases and J lost 3 bases. The CDR3 loop spans 15 amino acids. The CDR3 nucleotides are TGTGCCAGCAGCCATCTAGCGGGAGTCTACAATGAGCAGTTCTTC. The encoded protein is CASSHLAGVYNEQFF.

The chain is built from TRBV19 and TRBJ2-3, with 9 bases that match TRBD2. Unmatched junction bases numbered 6, after V lost 4 bases and J lost 1 base. Germline V gene data show CDR1 as LNHDA and CDR2 as SQIVND (reference sequence). This CDR3 is 16 amino acids long. The CDR3 protein is CASSSSGSVGTDTQYF. The CDR3 DNA is TGTGCCAGTAGTAGTAGCGGGAGCGTGGGCACAGATACGCAGTATTTT.

The rearrangement uses TRBV15 and TRBJ2-7, with D perhaps TRBD2 (5 bases). Germline assignment: CDR1 LNHNV and CDR2 YYDKDF (reference sequence). With 0 bases removed from V and 2 bases from J, the gap between germline ends came to 11 bases. This CDR3 contains 15 residues. The CDR3 protein is CATSRDPAATYEQYF. The CDR3 nucleotides are TGTGCCACCAGCAGAGATCCAGCGGCCACCTACGAGCAGTACTTC.

The chain is built from TRBV5-1 and TRBJ2-3; TRBD1 aligns across 8 bases. V was clipped by 4 bases and J by 2 bases; unmatched bases: 9. The CDR3 is 16 amino acids. Germline V gives CDR1 SGHRS, CDR2 YFSETQ. Here the CDR3 reads CASSLGTGWITDTQYF. The CDR3 nucleotides are TGCGCCAGCAGCCTAGGGACAGGTTGGATCACAGATACGCAGTATTTT.

The genes are TRBV4-1 and TRBJ2-3, with 9 bases matching TRBD2. Germline CDR1 reads MGHRA; CDR2 reads YSYEKL. J was trimmed by 4 bases and V by 4 bases; bases with no gene match: 3. This CDR3 contains 14 residues. Here the CDR3 DNA reads TGCGCCAGCAGCCGCCTAGCGGGGCCAGATACGCAGTATTTT. Translating gives CASSRLAGPDTQYF.

The chain has TRBV9 and TRBJ1-3; D gene unclear. The ends were cut back, 0 bases at V and 3 bases at J, with 10 bases in the middle. CDR3 size: 15 residues. Germline V CDR1 and CDR2: SGDLS, YYNGEE. The DNA for the CDR3 is TGTGCCAGCAGCGTAGTAGGAGGAGTTGGAAACACCATATATTTT. It encodes CASSVVGGVGNTIYF. The full variable domain, with the rest looked up from reference TRBV9 and TRBJ1-3, is DSGVTQTPKHLITATGQRVTLRCSPRSGDLSVYWYQQSLDQGLQFLIQYYNGEERAKGNILERFSAQQFPDLHSELNLSSLELGDSALYFCASSVVGGVGNTIYFGEGSWLTVV.

The chain has TRBV15 and TRBJ2-7, with D tentatively TRBD1 (6 bases). There are 14 residues in the CDR3. From germline, CDR1 is LNHNV and CDR2 YYDKDF (reference sequence). V lost 5 bases and J 6 bases, leaving 17 bases between the germline ends. CDR3 nucleotides: TGTGCCACCAGCGGTGGCAGGGGTGGCGGCGAGCAGTACTTC. Translation gives CATSGGRGGGEQYF.

V usage is TRBV19 and J usage is TRBJ1-5; D is ambiguous. V was cut by 6 bases and J by 0 bases, with 9 bases left in between. Germline values: CDR1 LNHDA, CDR2 SQIVND (reference sequence). This CDR3 is built from 14 residues. CDR3 sequence: CASSPSYSNQPQHF. DNA for the CDR3: TGTGCCAGTAGCCCCTCCTATAGCAATCAGCCCCAGCATTTT.

The chain joins TRBV2 to TRBJ1-6, with D tentatively TRBD1 (6 bases). There are 15 residues in the CDR3. In germline, CDR1 is SNHLY, CDR2 FYNNEI. Trimming took off 6 bases at V and 7 bases at J, with 16 bases between the two ends. The CDR3 region is CASRVDSSRNSPLHF. Here the CDR3 DNA reads TGTGCCAGCAGGGTGGACAGTTCTCGGAATTCACCCCTCCACTTT.

The chain is built from TRBV30 and TRBJ2-3; 7 nucleotides align to TRBD2. The ends lost 0 bases at V and 3 bases at J; junction bases unmatched: 6. The germline gives CDR1 GTSNPN, CDR2 SVGIG (reference sequence). This CDR3 is 15 amino acids long. In DNA form, the CDR3 reads TGTGCCTGGAGTGTATTTACTAGCGTTACAGATACGCAGTATTTT. Its protein product is CAWSVFTSVTDTQYF.

V usage is TRBV7-6 and J usage is TRBJ2-1; D might be TRBD1 (6 bases). The CDR3 is made up of 15 amino acids. The germline CDR1 and CDR2 sequences are SGHVS and FNYEAQ. Trimming pared 5 bases from V and 6 bases from J, leaving 17 bases between. The CDR3 DNA reads TGTGCCAGCAGCCGACCCGTAGAAGGGGGCAATGAGCAGTTCTTC. It specifies CASSRPVEGGNEQFF.

V and J are TRBV6-5 and TRBJ2-7; D is possibly TRBD1 (5 bases). The V end was cut by 0 bases, the J end by 2 bases, with 14 bases between. This CDR3 comprises 16 residues. Germline V CDR1 and CDR2: MNHEY, SVGAGI. CDR3: CASSYSARQIPYEQYF. As DNA, the CDR3 is TGTGCCAGCAGTTACTCGGCCCGACAGATTCCCTACGAGCAGTACTTC.

The V and J genes are TRBV5-1 and TRBJ2-1; D unresolved. The CDR3 sequence is 11 residues long. V was pared by 2 bases and J by 10 bases, with 7 bases between. The germline gives CDR1 SGHRS, CDR2 YFSETQ. The CDR3 here is CASSFSQEQFF. The CDR3 nucleotides read TGCGCCAGCAGCTTTTCACAGGAGCAGTTCTTC.

The J gene is TRBJ2-5, the V gene TRBV7-6; TRBD2 matches 8 bases. The CDR3 spans 16 residues. The germline gives CDR1 SGHVS, CDR2 FNYEAQ. The J segment lost 5 bases and the V segment lost 3 bases, leaving 11 bases of the junction unmatched. The chain's CDR3 is CASSFSNKRGLETQYF. The CDR3 coding sequence is TGTGCCAGCAGCTTTTCGAATAAGCGGGGGCTGGAGACCCAGTACTTC.

This clone has only a few counts. DNA of the CDR3: TGTGCCAGCAGCCCCCGCGGCGTCAGTGATTACGAGCAGTACTTC. Residues: CASSPRGVSDYEQYF. The chain uses TRBV9 and TRBJ2-7; D is ambiguous. The CDR3 totals 15 residues. The germline V gene encodes CDR1 SGDLS and CDR2 YYNGEE. Trimming cost V 4 bases and J 4 bases, with 18 bases left between them. Together with reference TRBV9 and TRBJ2-7, the CDR3 gives the full variable domain: DSGVTQTPKHLITATGQRVTLRCSPRSGDLSVYWYQQSLDQGLQFLIQYYNGEERAKGNILERFSAQQFPDLHSELNLSSLELGDSALYFCASSPRGVSDYEQYFGPGTRLTVT.

The chain employs TRBV5-1 and TRBJ2-5; TRBD1 matches at 8 bases. The ends lost 9 bases at V and 4 bases at J; junction bases unmatched: 14. Germline CDR1 SGHRS, CDR2 YFSETQ. The CDR3 is 15 amino acids. This CDR3 reads CATGQGGGDRETQYF. Written as DNA, the CDR3 is TGCGCCACAGGACAGGGCGGCGGGGACAGAGAGACCCAGTACTTC. The full variable domain, with the rest looked up from reference TRBV5-1 and TRBJ2-5, is KAGVTQTPRYLIKTRGQQVTLSCSPISGHRSVSWYQQTPGQGLQFLFEYFSETQRNKGNFPGRFSGRQFSNSRSEMNVSTLELGDSALYLCATGQGGGDRETQYFGPGTRLLVL.

This rearrangement joins TRBV11-1 to TRBJ2-5; TRBD2 is a possible D gene (6 bases). The length of the CDR3 is 15 residues. Trimming shortened V by 2 bases and J by 5 bases, and 15 bases separated the two germline ends. Looked up from germline, CDR1 is SGHAT and CDR2 is FQDESV (reference sequence). CDR3 nucleotide sequence: TGTGCCAGCAGCTTATACTATGGAGGGGAGGAGACCCAGTACTTC. Translation gives CASSLYYGGEETQYF.